A selection of T cell receptor beta chains follows, all from one sample in a study of blood T cell repertoires in COVID-19. Using immunoSEQ multiplex PCR, the repertoire was profiled, and TCRdb retains in-frame clones only, with some absent. The sample holds over 150,000 clones, roughly 80% seen once. The sequenced material came from peripheral blood. The receptors here all came from a human donor in a cohort sampled during active COVID-19. Each CDR3 is given with its conserved first and last residue. A D gene is named only where the DNA matches it firmly. Size is stated for part of the rows, as once, few or many counts, or as a class when the clone is expanded.

v_call: TRBV9; clone_size: NA; j_call: TRBJ2-2; d_call: NA; cdr3_aa: CASSVARGGGPTGELFF; cdr3_nt: TGTGCCAGCAGCGTCGCCCGAGGAGGGGGCCCAACCGGGGAGCTGTTTTTT
v_call: TRBV4-2; clone_size: NA; j_call: TRBJ1-6; d_call: NA; cdr3_aa: CASSQTGGQMDSPLHF; cdr3_nt: TGTGCCAGCAGCCAAACAGGAGGACAGATGGATTCACCCCTCCACTTT
v_call: TRBV5-4; clone_size: NA; j_call: TRBJ1-6; d_call: NA; cdr3_aa: CASSPEPGQNNSPLHF; cdr3_nt: TGTGCCAGCAGCCCCGAGCCGGGACAAAATAATTCACCCCTCCACTTT
v_call: TRBV30; clone_size: NA; j_call: TRBJ2-1; d_call: TRBD2; cdr3_aa: CALTSGEYNEQFF; cdr3_nt: TGTGCACTTACTAGCGGGGAGTACAATGAGCAGTTCTTC
v_call: TRBV20-1; clone_size: NA; j_call: TRBJ2-4; d_call: NA; cdr3_aa: CSATDLNIQYF; cdr3_nt: TGCAGTGCTACGGACTTAAACATTCAGTACTTC
v_call: TRBV2; clone_size: NA; j_call: TRBJ1-5; d_call: NA; cdr3_aa: CASSEGRSQPQHF; cdr3_nt: TGTGCCAGCAGTGAAGGCAGATCTCAGCCCCAGCATTTT
v_call: TRBV9; clone_size: NA; j_call: TRBJ2-1; d_call: TRBD1; cdr3_aa: CASSAPRTGVNYYNEQFF; cdr3_nt: TGTGCCAGCAGCGCCCCCCGGACAGGGGTAAACTACTACAATGAGCAGTTCTTC
v_call: TRBV27; clone_size: NA; j_call: TRBJ2-7; d_call: NA; cdr3_aa: CASSKMTGAAYEQYF; cdr3_nt: TGTGCCAGCAGTAAAATGACAGGCGCGGCCTACGAGCAGTACTTC
v_call: TRBV7-8; clone_size: NA; j_call: TRBJ1-1; d_call: NA; cdr3_aa: CASSSGHQATEAFF; cdr3_nt: TGTGCCAGCAGCTCAGGACACCAGGCCACTGAAGCTTTCTTT
v_call: TRBV6-5; clone_size: once; j_call: TRBJ1-6; d_call: NA; cdr3_aa: CASSFSASSYNSPLHF; cdr3_nt: TGTGCCAGCAGTTTTTCAGCGAGCTCCTATAATTCACCCCTCCACTTT
v_call: TRBV5-5; clone_size: NA; j_call: TRBJ1-1; d_call: TRBD1; cdr3_aa: CASSLNRGPGTEAFF; cdr3_nt: TGTGCCAGCAGCTTGAACAGGGGGCCCGGCACTGAAGCTTTCTTT
v_call: TRBV18; clone_size: NA; j_call: TRBJ1-2; d_call: NA; cdr3_aa: CASSPPGRALDGYTF; cdr3_nt: TGTGCCAGCTCACCACCGGGCAGGGCCCTGGATGGCTACACCTTC
v_call: TRBV9; clone_size: NA; j_call: TRBJ1-2; d_call: NA; cdr3_aa: CASSKRGIYGYTF; cdr3_nt: TGTGCCAGCAGCAAAAGGGGGATCTATGGCTACACCTTC
v_call: TRBV11-3; clone_size: NA; j_call: TRBJ2-2; d_call: TRBD2; cdr3_aa: CASSSERGGPNTGELFF; cdr3_nt: TGTGCCAGCAGCTCCGAGCGGGGGGGCCCGAACACCGGGGAGCTGTTTTTT
v_call: TRBV30; clone_size: NA; j_call: TRBJ2-1; d_call: NA; cdr3_aa: CAWSPPPVSSYNEQFF; cdr3_nt: TGTGCCTGGAGTCCCCCACCCGTTAGCTCCTACAATGAGCAGTTCTTC
v_call: TRBV7-8; clone_size: NA; j_call: TRBJ2-3; d_call: TRBD2; cdr3_aa: CASSGTSYTQYF; cdr3_nt: TGTGCCAGCAGCGGGACTAGCTATACGCAGTATTTT
v_call: TRBV29-1; clone_size: NA; j_call: TRBJ1-2; d_call: NA; cdr3_aa: CSVARTESYGYTF; cdr3_nt: TGCAGCGTTGCCCGGACTGAATCCTATGGCTACACCTTC
v_call: TRBV19; clone_size: NA; j_call: TRBJ1-3; d_call: NA; cdr3_aa: CASNYLVFHFSGNTIYF; cdr3_nt: TGTGCCAGTAATTATCTGGTCTTCCACTTCTCTGGAAACACCATATATTTT
v_call: TRBV24-1; clone_size: NA; j_call: TRBJ1-2; d_call: TRBD1; cdr3_aa: CATSDSTGGSGYTF; cdr3_nt: TGTGCCACCAGTGATTCGACAGGGGGCAGCGGCTACACCTTC
v_call: TRBV3-1/TRBV3-2; clone_size: NA; j_call: TRBJ2-5; d_call: TRBD2; cdr3_aa: CASSPRTSEGETQYF; cdr3_nt: TGTGCCAGCAGCCCCCGGACTAGCGAGGGGGAGACCCAGTACTTC
v_call: TRBV6-5; clone_size: NA; j_call: TRBJ1-2; d_call: NA; cdr3_aa: CASSYSRGGAYGYTF; cdr3_nt: TGTGCCAGCAGTTACTCTCGGGGGGGGGCCTATGGCTACACCTTC
v_call: TRBV18; clone_size: NA; j_call: TRBJ2-7; d_call: NA; cdr3_aa: CASSEFTGFSYEQYF; cdr3_nt: TGTGCCAGCTCCGAATTCACGGGTTTCTCCTACGAGCAGTACTTC
v_call: TRBV7-8; clone_size: NA; j_call: TRBJ2-7; d_call: NA; cdr3_aa: CASSPGGLSYEQYF; cdr3_nt: TGTGCCAGCAGCCCCGGGGGGCTCTCCTACGAGCAGTACTTC
v_call: TRBV6-5; clone_size: NA; j_call: TRBJ1-5; d_call: NA; cdr3_aa: CASSRSLQGNQPQHF; cdr3_nt: TGTGCCAGCAGCCGGTCGCTCCAGGGGAATCAGCCCCAGCATTTT
v_call: TRBV11-2; clone_size: NA; j_call: TRBJ2-7; d_call: NA; cdr3_aa: CASSLDQAYEQYF; cdr3_nt: TGTGCCAGCAGCTTAGATCAGGCCTACGAGCAGTACTTC
v_call: TRBV2; clone_size: NA; j_call: TRBJ2-2; d_call: NA; cdr3_aa: CASSPYVGLSGELFF; cdr3_nt: TGTGCCAGCAGCCCATACGTTGGGCTTTCCGGGGAGCTGTTTTTT
v_call: TRBV3-1/TRBV3-2; clone_size: NA; j_call: TRBJ2-7; d_call: TRBD1; cdr3_aa: CASSQSPLTGAYEQYF; cdr3_nt: TGTGCCAGCAGCCAATCCCCCTTAACAGGGGCCTACGAGCAGTACTTC
v_call: TRBV4-1; clone_size: NA; j_call: TRBJ1-1; d_call: NA; cdr3_aa: CASSQDWLNTEAFF; cdr3_nt: TGCGCCAGCAGCCAAGACTGGCTGAACACTGAAGCTTTCTTT